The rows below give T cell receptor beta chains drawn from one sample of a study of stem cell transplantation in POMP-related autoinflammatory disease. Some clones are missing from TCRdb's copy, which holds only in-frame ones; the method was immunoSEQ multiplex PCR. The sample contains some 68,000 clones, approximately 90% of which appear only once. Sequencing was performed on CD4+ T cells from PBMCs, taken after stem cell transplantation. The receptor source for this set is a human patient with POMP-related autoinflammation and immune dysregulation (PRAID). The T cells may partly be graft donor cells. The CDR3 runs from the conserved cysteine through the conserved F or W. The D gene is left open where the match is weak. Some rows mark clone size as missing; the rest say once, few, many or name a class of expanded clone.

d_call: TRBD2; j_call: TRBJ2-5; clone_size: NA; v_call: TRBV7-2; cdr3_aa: CASSSLWTSGVETQYF; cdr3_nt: TGTGCCAGCAGCTCCCTATGGACTAGCGGGGTAGAGACCCAGTACTTC
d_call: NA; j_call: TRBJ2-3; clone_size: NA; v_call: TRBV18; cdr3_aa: CASSPLSSTDTQYF; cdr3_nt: TGTGCCAGCTCACCACTCAGTAGCACAGATACGCAGTATTTT
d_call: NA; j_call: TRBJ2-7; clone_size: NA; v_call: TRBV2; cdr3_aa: CASSEFTFYEQYF; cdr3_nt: TGTGCCAGCAGTGAGTTTACATTCTACGAGCAGTACTTC
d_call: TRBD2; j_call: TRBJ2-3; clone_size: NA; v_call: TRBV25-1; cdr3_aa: CASSPPRGGSGTTDTQYF; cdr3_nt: TGTGCCAGCAGTCCCCCGAGGGGGGGTAGCGGGACCACAGATACGCAGTATTTT
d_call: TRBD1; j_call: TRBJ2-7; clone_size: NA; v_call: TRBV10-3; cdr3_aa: CAISESRGTGSYEQYF; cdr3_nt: TGTGCCATCAGTGAGTCCCGGGGGACAGGGTCGTACGAGCAGTACTTC
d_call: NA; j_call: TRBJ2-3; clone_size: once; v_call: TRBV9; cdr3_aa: CASSAAPTGTQYF; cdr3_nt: TGTGCCAGCAGCGCAGCCCCCACTGGTACGCAGTATTTT
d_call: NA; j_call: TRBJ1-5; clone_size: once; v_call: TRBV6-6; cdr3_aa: CASSSRTPTHQPQHF; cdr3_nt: TGTGCCAGCAGTTCAAGGACCCCTACCCATCAGCCCCAGCATTTT
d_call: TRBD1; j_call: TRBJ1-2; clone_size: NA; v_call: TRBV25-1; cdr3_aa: CASSSDRVVPYGYTF; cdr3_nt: TGTGCCAGCAGTTCTGACAGGGTCGTCCCCTATGGCTACACCTTC
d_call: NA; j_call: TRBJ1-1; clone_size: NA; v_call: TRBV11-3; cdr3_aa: CASSLRANTEAFF; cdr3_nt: TGTGCCAGCAGCTTAAGAGCGAACACTGAAGCTTTCTTT
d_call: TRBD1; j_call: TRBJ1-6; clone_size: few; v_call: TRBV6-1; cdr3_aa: CASSEARDRALHF; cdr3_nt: TGTGCCAGCAGTGAAGCGCGGGACAGGGCCCTCCACTTT
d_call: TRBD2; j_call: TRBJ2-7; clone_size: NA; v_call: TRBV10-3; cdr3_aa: CAISESRAGGYEQYF; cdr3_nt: TGTGCCATCAGTGAGTCAAGAGCGGGGGGCTACGAGCAGTACTTC
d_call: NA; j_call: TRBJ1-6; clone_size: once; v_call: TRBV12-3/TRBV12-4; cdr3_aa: CASTHSDSPLHF; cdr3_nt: TGTGCCAGCACGCATTCTGATTCACCCCTCCACTTT
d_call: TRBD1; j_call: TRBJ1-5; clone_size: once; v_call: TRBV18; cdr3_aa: CASSPAQGVNQPQHF; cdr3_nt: TGTGCCAGCTCACCTGCTCAGGGGGTGAATCAGCCCCAGCATTTT
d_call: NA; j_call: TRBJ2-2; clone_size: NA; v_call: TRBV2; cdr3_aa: CASSSAGSGNTGELFF; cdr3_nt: TGTGCCAGCAGTTCCGCAGGGAGCGGGAACACCGGGGAGCTGTTTTTT
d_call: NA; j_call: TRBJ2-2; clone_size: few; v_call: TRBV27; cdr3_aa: CASSFWNRPLTGELFF; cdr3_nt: TGTGCCAGCAGTTTTTGGAACCGGCCATTGACCGGGGAGCTGTTTTTT
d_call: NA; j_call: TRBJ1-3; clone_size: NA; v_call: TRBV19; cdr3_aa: CASSPLEGTGNTIYF; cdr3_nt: TGTGCCAGTAGCCCCCTTGAGGGGACTGGAAACACCATATATTTT
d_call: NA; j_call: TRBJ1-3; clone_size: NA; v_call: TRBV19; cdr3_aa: CASKGAGQSYSGNTIYF; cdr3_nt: TGTGCCAGTAAGGGAGCTGGCCAGTCTTACTCTGGAAACACCATATATTTT
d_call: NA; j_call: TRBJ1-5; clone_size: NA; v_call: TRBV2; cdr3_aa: CASMAGAEQPQHF; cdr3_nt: TGTGCCAGCATGGCAGGGGCGGAACAGCCCCAGCATTTT
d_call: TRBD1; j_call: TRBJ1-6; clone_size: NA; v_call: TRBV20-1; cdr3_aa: CSASTGAANSPLHF; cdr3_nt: TGCAGTGCTAGTACAGGGGCCGCCAATTCACCCCTCCACTTT
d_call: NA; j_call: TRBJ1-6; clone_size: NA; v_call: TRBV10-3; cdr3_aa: CAISTRESSLYNSPLHF; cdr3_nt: TGTGCCATCAGTACCCGGGAATCCTCTCTTTATAATTCACCCCTCCACTTT
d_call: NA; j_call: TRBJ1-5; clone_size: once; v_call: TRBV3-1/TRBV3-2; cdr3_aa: CASSQVDQPQHF; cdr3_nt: TGTGCCAGCAGCCAAGTGGATCAGCCCCAGCATTTT
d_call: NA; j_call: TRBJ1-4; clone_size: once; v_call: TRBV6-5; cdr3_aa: CASSPGQSTNEKLFF; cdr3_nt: TGTGCCAGCAGTCCCGGACAGTCAACTAATGAAAAACTGTTTTTT
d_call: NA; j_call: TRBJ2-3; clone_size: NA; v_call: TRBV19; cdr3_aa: CASSTRVDTQYF; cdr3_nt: TGTGCCAGTAGTACCCGGGTCGATACGCAGTATTTT
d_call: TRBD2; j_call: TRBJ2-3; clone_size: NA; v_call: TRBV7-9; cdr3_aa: CASSLAGTTSITQYF; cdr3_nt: TGTGCCAGCAGCTTAGCGGGGACTACTTCGATCACGCAGTATTTT
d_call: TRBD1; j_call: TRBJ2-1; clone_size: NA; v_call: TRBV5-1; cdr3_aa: CASSPLRTGSTDEQFF; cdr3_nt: TGCGCCAGCAGCCCTCTCCGGACAGGTAGCACCGATGAGCAGTTCTTC
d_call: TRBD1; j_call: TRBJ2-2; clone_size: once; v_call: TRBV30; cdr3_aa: CAWRGGWSTGELFF; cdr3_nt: TGTGCCTGGAGAGGGGGCTGGAGCACCGGGGAGCTGTTTTTT
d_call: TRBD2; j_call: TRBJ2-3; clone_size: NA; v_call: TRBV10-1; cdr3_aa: CASSDSGGPWTDTQYF; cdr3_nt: TGCGCCAGCAGTGATAGCGGGGGGCCGTGGACAGATACGCAGTATTTT
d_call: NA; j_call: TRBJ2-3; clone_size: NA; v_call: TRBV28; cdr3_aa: CASRPGGKTDTQYF; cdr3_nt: TGTGCCAGCAGACCCGGAGGGAAGACAGATACGCAGTATTTT
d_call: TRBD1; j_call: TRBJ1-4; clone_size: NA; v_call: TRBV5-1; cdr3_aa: CASSLGQGGEKLFF; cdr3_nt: TGCGCCAGCAGCTTGGGACAGGGGGGTGAAAAACTGTTTTTT
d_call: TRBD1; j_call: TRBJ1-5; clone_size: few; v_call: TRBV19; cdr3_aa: CASSFTGAHQPQHF; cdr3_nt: TGTGCCAGTAGTTTTACAGGGGCGCATCAGCCCCAGCATTTT
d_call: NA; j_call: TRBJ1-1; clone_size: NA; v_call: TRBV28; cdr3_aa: CATAERQLNTEAFF; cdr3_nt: TGTGCCACAGCGGAGAGACAATTGAACACTGAAGCTTTCTTT
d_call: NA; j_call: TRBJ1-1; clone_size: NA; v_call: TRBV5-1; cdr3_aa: CASSLVPLGDSFRDAFF; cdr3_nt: TGCGCCAGCAGCTTGGTCCCACTCGGAGATTCATTTAGAGACGCTTTCTTT
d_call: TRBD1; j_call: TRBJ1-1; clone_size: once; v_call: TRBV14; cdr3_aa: CASSQGRGTEAFF; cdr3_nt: TGTGCCAGCAGCCAAGGCAGGGGGACTGAAGCTTTCTTT
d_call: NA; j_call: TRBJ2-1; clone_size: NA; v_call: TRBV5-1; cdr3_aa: CASSLAPGTAGYNEQFF; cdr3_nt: TGCGCCAGCAGCTTGGCCCCCGGGACGGCGGGCTACAATGAGCAGTTCTTC
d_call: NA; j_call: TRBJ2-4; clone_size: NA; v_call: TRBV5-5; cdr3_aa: CASSLGYSIQYF; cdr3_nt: TGTGCCAGCAGCTTGGGGTACAGCATTCAGTACTTC
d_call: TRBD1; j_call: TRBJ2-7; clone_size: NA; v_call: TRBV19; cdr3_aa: CASSISTGATYEQYF; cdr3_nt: TGTGCCAGTAGTATCTCGACAGGGGCAACCTACGAGCAGTACTTC
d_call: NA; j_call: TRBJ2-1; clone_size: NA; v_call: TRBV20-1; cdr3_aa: CSASEGQGNEQFF; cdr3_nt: TGCAGTGCTAGTGAGGGCCAAGGGAATGAGCAGTTCTTC
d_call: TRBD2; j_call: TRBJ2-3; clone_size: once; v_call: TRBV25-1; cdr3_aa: CASSLAGETDTQYF; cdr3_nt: TGTGCCAGTTCACTAGCGGGAGAAACAGATACGCAGTATTTT
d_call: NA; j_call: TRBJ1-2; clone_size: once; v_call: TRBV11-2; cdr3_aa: CASSPRGRLYGYTF; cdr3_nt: TGTGCCAGCAGCCCCCGCGGCAGGCTCTATGGCTACACCTTC
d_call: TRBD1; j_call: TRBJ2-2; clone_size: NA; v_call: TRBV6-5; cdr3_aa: CASTRTMTGPGELFF; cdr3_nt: TGTGCCAGCACCCGCACTATGACAGGGCCCGGGGAGCTGTTTTTT
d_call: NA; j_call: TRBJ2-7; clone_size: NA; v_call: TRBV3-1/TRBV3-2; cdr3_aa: CASSSDGWFSYEQYF; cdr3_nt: TGTGCCAGCAGTTCAGACGGATGGTTCTCCTACGAGCAGTACTTC
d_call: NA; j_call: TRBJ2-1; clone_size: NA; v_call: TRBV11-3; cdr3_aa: CASSAQGMDNEQFF; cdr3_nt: TGTGCCAGCAGCGCCCAGGGGATGGACAATGAGCAGTTCTTC
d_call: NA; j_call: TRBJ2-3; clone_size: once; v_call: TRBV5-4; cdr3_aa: CASSLAYTQNTDTQYF; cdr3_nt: TGTGCCAGCAGCTTGGCTTACACCCAGAACACAGATACGCAGTATTTT
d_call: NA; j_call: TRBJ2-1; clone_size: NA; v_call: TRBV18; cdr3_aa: CASSPAVEQFF; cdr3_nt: TGTGCCAGCTCACCAGCTGTAGAGCAGTTCTTC
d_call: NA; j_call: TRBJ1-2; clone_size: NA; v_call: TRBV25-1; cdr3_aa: CASSEEAGYGYTF; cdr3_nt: TGTGCCAGCAGTGAAGAAGCAGGCTATGGCTACACCTTC
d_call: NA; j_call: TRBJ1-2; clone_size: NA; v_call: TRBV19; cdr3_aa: CASRTGHTNYGYTF; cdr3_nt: TGTGCCAGTAGAACGGGCCATACAAACTATGGCTACACCTTC